The entry that follows covers one TCR beta chain sequence. Its antigen is still unknown. These data come from a study of T cell responses to AZD1222 COVID-19 vaccine. Study results and limitations: It was only a handful of AZD1222 recipients who were seropositive at baseline. Donors skewed white British and female; clonal diversity was possibly underestimated. Two doses of AZD1222 preceded a rise in Spike-specific TCR breadth and depth.

Measured with immunoSEQ multiplex PCR; TCRdb has only the in-frame clones, and not every one. Seen here are fewer than 200,000 clones, 70% to 90% observed once, and the top ten hold 5% to 7.5%. Germline CDR1 and CDR2: KGHSY and FQNENV. The V end was cut by 0 bases, the J end by 8 bases, with 19 bases between. The CDR3 loop spans 16 amino acids. The TCR was taken from an adult in good health. The chain uses TRBV16 and TRBJ1-2; tentative D call: TRBD1 (6 bases). Sequenced material: peripheral blood, taken on day 0 of AZD1222 vaccination. CDR3 residues: CASSQSRQEGLEGYTF. The DNA for the CDR3 is TGTGCCAGCAGCCAATCCAGACAGGAGGGGCTCGAGGGCTACACCTTC.